This TCR beta chain is drawn from a study of CD8 T cells in Susac syndrome (dated by TCRdb to between 2018 and 2020). For context, the study as a whole: Whether CD8+ T cell activation and differentiation in Susac syndrome was antigen driven was tested using repertoire sequencing. The clonality of the CD8+ T cell repertoire was compared across approximately 11 healthy donors, around 14 Susac syndrome patients and 15 multiple sclerosis patients. The full study reports these points: The number of individuals in the TCR sequencing and HLA analysis was recognized as being relatively small.

Trimming removed 3 bases from V and 1 base from J, leaving 9 bases between the germline ends. The CDR3 goes from the cysteine to the phenylalanine over 14 residues. The DNA shown is the 42-base CDR3, in frame from base 1. RNA was extracted with the RNeasy kit and roughly 0.45 to 1 ug was reverse transcribed using random hexamers. The immunoSEQ multiplex PCR assay, covering 54 Vbeta and 13 Jbeta segments, was used to amplify TCR beta CDR3 regions. PCR amplification bias was corrected using a synthetic template baseline for primer optimization and computational correction. The authors processed their data as follows. Reads were annotated to V, D and J genes according to IMGT and were analyzed with immunoSEQ Analyzer, with only productive sequences retained. Clonality was calculated as one minus the Shannon entropy normalized by log2 of the number of productive unique sequences. For each patient and control, public and private clones were evaluated within the 100 most prevalent clones. Susac-specific clones were defined as absent from healthy and MS cohorts, approximately 1,000 published viral clones and other ImmuneACCESS disease sequences. TCRdb's own reprocessing of the public reads used fastp at Q25 and MiXCR and kept productive beta chains. CDR3 protein duplicates are merged, each entry listing the most common genes and DNA. The V and J calls shown here were made by TCRdb, not taken from the authors' results. This sample gives 200,000 to 250,000 distinct CDR3 sequences in total; approximately 90% of them show up just once. Of the sample, 0.1% to 0.15% falls within the top ten clones.

Peripheral blood CD8+ and CD4+ T cells from healthy donors, Susac syndrome patients and multiple sclerosis patients were profiled using high-throughput TCR beta sequencing. The multiple sclerosis controls were treatment-naive patients whose relapsing-remitting disease, either stable or active, fulfilled the revised McDonald criteria. CD8+ TEMRA cells were enriched by FACS, while bulk CD8+ and CD4+ T cells were purified by magnetic negative isolation. Blood was collected in EDTA tubes and processed within 24 hours, with PBMCs isolated through density gradient centrifugation. PBMCs intended for TCR sequencing were cryopreserved in liquid nitrogen and thawed later in a water bath at 37 degrees C. The sorted or isolated CD4+, CD8+ and CD8+ TEMRA cells reached a purity of at least 90%. Concerning this clonotype: The antigen it recognizes is unknown. Base quality data are lacking; no much larger clone is found one base away.

The rearranged chain carries TRBV12-3 or TRBV12-4 and TRBJ1-1; the D gene is perhaps TRBD1, on 5 matching bases. The TCR sequence derives from a human donor with multiple sclerosis. Sequenced material: CD8+ T cells from PBMCs. The CDR3 region has the sequence CASSFGDPNTEAFF. The nucleotides are TGTGCCAGCAGTTTTGGGGACCCGAACACTGAAGCTTTCTTT.